This passage covers 19 T cell receptor beta chains from one sample sequenced in a study of blood T cell repertoires in COVID-19. The method was immunoSEQ multiplex PCR; TCRdb's version includes in-frame clones alone and lacks a portion of them. The sample has over 250,000 clones, 70% to 90% seen once. Material for sequencing was PBMCs or T cells enriched from blood (not recorded which). These receptors were obtained from a woman in her twenties or thirties who had recovered from COVID-19.

This clone was seen a handful of times. This chain uses TRBV28 with TRBJ1-5; tentatively, D is TRBD1 (5 bases). The CDR3 is 14 residues long. CDR1 and CDR2 (germline): MDHEN, SYDVKM. The germline V and J ends were trimmed by 10 bases and 1 base, with 14 bases remaining between them. The CDR3 spells CATTAPGSNQPQHF. The CDR3 coding sequence is TGTGCCACCACCGCCCCAGGGAGCAATCAGCCCCAGCATTTT.

This clone was seen once. The chain is built from TRBV18 and TRBJ1-4; TRBD1 is a possible D gene (6 bases). The CDR3 loop spans 15 amino acids. Per the germline V gene, CDR1 is KGHSH and CDR2 is LQKENI. V gave up 3 bases and J gave up 6 bases, with 14 bases separating them. The CDR3 region has the DNA TGTGCCAGCTCACCTTCCCGGGGGGCACATGAAAAACTGTTTTTT. Its protein product is CASSPSRGAHEKLFF.

J is TRBJ1-1 and V is TRBV7-2; the D is unclear. CDR3 size: 13 residues. Germline V lookup: CDR1 SGHTA, CDR2 FQGNSA. V was cut by 1 base and J by 3 bases, with 6 bases left in between. The CDR3 sequence is CASSLVVYTEAFF. The CDR3 coding sequence is TGTGCCAGCAGCTTAGTCGTGTACACTGAAGCTTTCTTT.

Concerning this clone: The same CDR3 also results from other DNA sequences found in this sample. The J gene is TRBJ2-7, the V gene TRBV19; 8 bases match TRBD1. This CDR3 has 14 amino acids. J lost 2 bases, V lost 5 bases, and 5 bases had no gene match. The germline CDR1 and CDR2 sequences are LNHDA and SQIVND (reference sequence). Here the CDR3 reads CASSGGTGPYEQYF. CDR3 coding DNA: TGTGCCAGTAGTGGAGGGACAGGTCCCTACGAGCAGTACTTC.

Only one count was recorded for this clone. The genes are TRBV5-1 and TRBJ1-1; D remains ambiguous. CDR3 length equals 14 residues. Trimming took off 2 bases at V and 3 bases at J, with 11 bases between the two ends. Germline V gene data show CDR1 as SGHRS and CDR2 as YFSETQ. The CDR3 DNA is TGCGCCAGCAGCTTTGGTCCGGCGGACACTGAAGCTTTCTTT. Translating it yields CASSFGPADTEAFF. The entire variable domain, with the rest obtained from reference TRBV5-1 and TRBJ1-1, is as follows: KAGVTQTPRYLIKTRGQQVTLSCSPISGHRSVSWYQQTPGQGLQFLFEYFSETQRNKGNFPGRFSGRQFSNSRSEMNVSTLELGDSALYLCASSFGPADTEAFFGQGTRLTVV.

The chain recombines TRBV4-1 with TRBJ1-6, with D uncertain. The CDR3 runs 18 residues. The V end lost 6 bases, the J end lost 7 bases, and 25 bases lay between the germline ends. The germline V gene has CDR1 MGHRA and CDR2 YSYEKL. CDR3 bases: TGCGCCAGCAGTCCTGAATCTCTCTCCGTAGATCTAAATTCACCCCTCCACTTT. Translating it yields CASSPESLSVDLNSPLHF.

The J gene is TRBJ1-6, the V gene TRBV5-3, with D perhaps TRBD1 (6 bases). TRBV5-3 is recorded as an ORF, its role being uncertain. V gave up 10 bases and J gave up 10 bases, with 21 bases separating them. The CDR3 contains 14 residues. Here the CDR3 reads CASELGQVKSPLHF. As DNA, the CDR3 is TGTGCCTCAGAACTGGGACAAGTGAAGTCACCCCTCCACTTT.

This chain uses TRBV27 with TRBJ2-7; TRBD2 matches at 10 bases. Unmatched junction bases numbered 14, after V lost 6 bases and J lost 6 bases. Germline loops: CDR1 MNHEY, CDR2 SMNVEV (reference sequence). This CDR3 contains 16 residues. DNA of the CDR3: TGTGCCAGCAGAACTCTTGAAAGCGGGAGGGCGGGCGAGCAGTACTTC. This gives the protein CASRTLESGRAGEQYF.

The rearrangement links TRBV7-2 to TRBJ2-5; D uncertain. Trimming stripped 2 bases from V and 2 bases from J, with 6 bases between. There are 13 residues in the CDR3. Germline assignment: CDR1 SGHTA and CDR2 FQGNSA. In DNA, the CDR3 is TGTGCCAGCAGCTTACACTTTCAAGAGACCCAGTACTTC. Its protein is CASSLHFQETQYF.

The chain has TRBV29-1 and TRBJ2-4; 8 positions agree with TRBD1. The CDR3 length is 14 residues. From germline, CDR1 is SQVTM and CDR2 ANQGSEA. J lost 7 bases, V lost 4 bases, and 9 bases had no gene match. The chain's CDR3 is CSVGPGQEPNIQYF. In DNA form, the CDR3 reads TGCAGCGTTGGACCGGGACAGGAGCCGAACATTCAGTACTTC.

The rearrangement uses TRBV30 and TRBJ2-7, with TRBD2 matching 8 bases. Trimming removed 5 bases from V and 1 base from J; junction bases left unmatched: 10. The germline gives CDR1 GTSNPN, CDR2 SVGIG (reference sequence). The CDR3 is 15 residues long. This chain's CDR3 is CAWSPGGGLSYEQYF. In nucleotides, the CDR3 is TGTGCCTGGTCCCCCGGGGGGGGCTTATCCTACGAGCAGTACTTC.

This rearrangement joins TRBV7-6 to TRBJ1-1, with D possibly TRBD1 on 6 matching bases. Germline CDR1 reads SGHVS; CDR2 reads FNYEAQ. CDR3 size: 17 residues. V was shortened by 2 bases and J by 3 bases, with 19 bases between the two germline ends. For the CDR3, the DNA is TGTGCCAGCAGCTTAAAAACAGGGCCTAGGCTGGACACTGAAGCTTTCTTT. Translation: CASSLKTGPRLDTEAFF.

The V gene is TRBV4-1, the J gene TRBJ1-4; D is possibly TRBD1 (6 bases). Trimming took 3 bases from V and 2 from J, leaving 10 bases between them. The length of the CDR3 is 15 residues. CDR1 and CDR2 from the germline V gene are MGHRA and YSYEKL. CDR3 sequence reads: CASSHGGATNEKLFF. The CDR3 DNA follows: TGCGCCAGCAGCCACGGGGGGGCTACTAATGAAAAACTGTTTTTT.

This rearrangement joins TRBV27 to TRBJ1-2; TRBD1 might be the D (6 bases). The germline V gene encodes CDR1 MNHEY and CDR2 SMNVEV (reference sequence). V lost 3 bases and J lost 6, with 11 bases in between. The CDR3 has 13 residues. CDR3 DNA sequence: TGTGCCAGCAGTTTTTTCAGGGGCGATGGCTACACCTTC. This codes for CASSFFRGDGYTF.

The V and J genes are TRBV11-3 and TRBJ2-1; 8 bases line up with TRBD2. From germline, CDR1 is SGHNT and CDR2 YENEEA. The trim removed 1 base at V and 3 bases at J, leaving 5 bases unmatched. The CDR3 is made up of 16 amino acids. The CDR3 DNA reads TGTGCCAGCAGCTTAGTTGGACTAGCCCACTACAATGAGCAGTTCTTC. This translates into CASSLVGLAHYNEQFF.

This clone was picked up a small number of times. V is TRBV20-1 and J is TRBJ2-1, with D perhaps TRBD2 (5 bases). V lost 3 bases, J lost 9 bases, and 15 bases lay in between. Germline CDR1 is DFQATT and CDR2 is SNEGSKA (reference sequence). The CDR3 runs to 13 residues. The CDR3 reads CSASRGRVGEQFF. CDR3 sequence (DNA): TGCAGTGCTAGTCGGGGAAGGGTCGGTGAGCAGTTCTTC.

The gene calls are TRBV4-3 and TRBJ1-4; D possibly corresponds to TRBD1 (6 bases). The CDR3 runs 16 residues. Trimming stripped 1 base from V and 7 bases from J, with 16 bases between. Germline assignment: CDR1 LGHNA and CDR2 YSLEER. CDR3: CASSQGGTPVGEKLFF. The CDR3 nucleotides are TGCGCCAGCAGCCAAGGAGGGACACCGGTTGGTGAAAAACTGTTTTTT.

The CDR3 coding sequence is TGCGCCAGCAGCCAAGTTAGGGGGGGCTTTATTTCACCCCTCCACTTT. It yields the protein CASSQVRGGFISPLHF. The V call is TRBV4-3, the J call TRBJ1-6, with a weak D call TRBD1 (6 bases). This CDR3 has 16 amino acids. CDR1 is LGHNA and CDR2 is YSLEER in the germline V gene. Trimming removed 1 base from V and 9 bases from J, with 16 bases in between.

The chain recombines TRBV9 with TRBJ1-2; no clear D gene. V dropped 4 bases and J dropped 3 bases, with 16 bases sitting between them. The CDR3 contains 15 residues. The germline V gene encodes CDR1 SGDLS and CDR2 YYNGEE. The CDR3 coding sequence is TGTGCCAGCAGCCCCTCGCGGTCCAGCCACTATGGCTACACCTTC. Translated, it gives CASSPSRSSHYGYTF.